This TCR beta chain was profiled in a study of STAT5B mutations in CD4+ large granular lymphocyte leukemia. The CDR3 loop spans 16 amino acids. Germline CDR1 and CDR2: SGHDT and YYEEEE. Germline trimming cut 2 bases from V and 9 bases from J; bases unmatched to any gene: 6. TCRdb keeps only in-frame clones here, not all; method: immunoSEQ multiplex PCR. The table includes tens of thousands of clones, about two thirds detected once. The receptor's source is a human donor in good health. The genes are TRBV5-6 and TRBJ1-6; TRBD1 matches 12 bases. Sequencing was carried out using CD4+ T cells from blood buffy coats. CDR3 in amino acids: CASSFLGTGGGSPLHF. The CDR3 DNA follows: TGTGCCAGCAGCTTCCTCGGGACAGGGGGCGGTTCACCCCTCCACTTT.